This TCR beta chain originates from a study of regulatory T cells in long-lasting Graves disease. Study details: Less than 3 months of antithyroid drugs had been taken by newly diagnosed Graves' patients.

Time point defined: newly diagnosed GD, antithyroid drugs for less than 3 months. PBMC RNA was the source of the TCR library. Overall study results and limits: Persistent Graves' patients possessed reduced TCR diversity relative to recently diagnosed ones.

This clonotype was detected once. Its specificity is unknown. A much larger clone differs by one base, so this may be a read error. Germline assignment: CDR1 SGHRS and CDR2 YFSETQ. This CDR3 spans 15 amino acids. Libraries of TCR beta came from iRepertoire HTBI primers plus Arm-PCR of CDR3 regions. Original data processing: Samples jointly harbored 62 TRBV and more than eleven TRBJ segments. TCRdb analysed the multiplex PCR reads with MiXCR anew, one entry per CDR3 protein. TCRdb, not the authors, supplied the V and J calls. The sample shows roughly 530,000 distinct CDR3 sequences, about 16% of them seen only once. In addition, the sample was reused for a study of T cells in Graves' hyperthyroidism and ophthalmopathy.

This TCR came from a woman aged 40 to 65 with Graves disease. The chain links TRBV5-1 to TRBJ2-1; 7 bases are shared with TRBD1. Source: peripheral blood mononuclear cells (PBMCs), taken at new diagnosis, from a patient treated with antithyroid drugs. CDR3 region: CTSSLTGPGNNEQFF. CDR3 nucleotide sequence: TGCACCAGCAGCTTGACAGGGCCCGGGAACAATGAGCAGTTCTTC.